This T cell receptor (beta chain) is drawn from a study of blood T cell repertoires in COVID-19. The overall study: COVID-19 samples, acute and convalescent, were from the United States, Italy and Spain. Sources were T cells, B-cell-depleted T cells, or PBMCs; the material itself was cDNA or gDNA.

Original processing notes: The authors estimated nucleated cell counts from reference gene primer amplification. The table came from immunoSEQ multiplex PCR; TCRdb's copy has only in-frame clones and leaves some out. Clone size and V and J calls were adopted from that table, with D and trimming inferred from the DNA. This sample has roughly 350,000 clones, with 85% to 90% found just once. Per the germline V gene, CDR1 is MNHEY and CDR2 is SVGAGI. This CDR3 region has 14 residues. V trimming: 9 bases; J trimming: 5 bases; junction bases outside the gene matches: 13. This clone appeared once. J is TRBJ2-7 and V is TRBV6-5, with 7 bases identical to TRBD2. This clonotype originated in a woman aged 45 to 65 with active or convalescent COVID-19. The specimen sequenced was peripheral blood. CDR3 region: CASAGVGTKNEQYF. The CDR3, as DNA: TGTGCCAGTGCGGGGGTAGGGACGAAGAACGAGCAGTACTTC.